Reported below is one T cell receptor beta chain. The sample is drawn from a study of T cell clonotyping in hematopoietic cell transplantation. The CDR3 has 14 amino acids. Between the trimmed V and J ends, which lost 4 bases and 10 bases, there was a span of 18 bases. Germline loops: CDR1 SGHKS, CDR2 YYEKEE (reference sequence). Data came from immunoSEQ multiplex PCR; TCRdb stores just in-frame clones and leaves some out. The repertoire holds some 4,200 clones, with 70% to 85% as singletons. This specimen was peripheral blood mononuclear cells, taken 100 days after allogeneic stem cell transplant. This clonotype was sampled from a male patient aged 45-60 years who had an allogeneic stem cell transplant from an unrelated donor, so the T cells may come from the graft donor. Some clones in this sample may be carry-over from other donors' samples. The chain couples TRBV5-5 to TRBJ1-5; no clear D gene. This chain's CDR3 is CASSKDLRSGPQHF. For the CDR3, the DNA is TGTGCCAGCAGCAAGGACCTCCGGAGTGGTCCCCAGCATTTT.